This TCR beta chain was observed in a study of cytomegalovirus exposure and HLA in healthy donors. Overall study results and limits: It was about 150 TCR beta chains that were listed as cytomegalovirus-associated. TCR association rates varied by HLA locus in a later analysis, with DRB1 highest and HLA-C lowest.

Germline CDR1 is MNHNY and CDR2 is SVGAGI (reference sequence). Deletions cut 5 bases from V and 4 bases from J, with 16 bases between. The CDR3 length is 15 residues. Details on this clone: Its antigen is not identified.

This PCR relied on a set of 60 Vbeta primers and 13 Jbeta primers. TCRdb keeps only in-frame clones here, not all; method: immunoSEQ multiplex PCR. Its listing shows under 50,000 clones. Input material: PBMCs. This TCR came from a male donor in good health and CMV-seronegative. This chain links TRBV6-6 with TRBJ2-3; D gene unclear. CDR3 loop: CASSPSAPSADTQYF. The DNA for the CDR3 is TGTGCCAGCAGTCCAAGCGCGCCTTCTGCAGATACGCAGTATTTT.